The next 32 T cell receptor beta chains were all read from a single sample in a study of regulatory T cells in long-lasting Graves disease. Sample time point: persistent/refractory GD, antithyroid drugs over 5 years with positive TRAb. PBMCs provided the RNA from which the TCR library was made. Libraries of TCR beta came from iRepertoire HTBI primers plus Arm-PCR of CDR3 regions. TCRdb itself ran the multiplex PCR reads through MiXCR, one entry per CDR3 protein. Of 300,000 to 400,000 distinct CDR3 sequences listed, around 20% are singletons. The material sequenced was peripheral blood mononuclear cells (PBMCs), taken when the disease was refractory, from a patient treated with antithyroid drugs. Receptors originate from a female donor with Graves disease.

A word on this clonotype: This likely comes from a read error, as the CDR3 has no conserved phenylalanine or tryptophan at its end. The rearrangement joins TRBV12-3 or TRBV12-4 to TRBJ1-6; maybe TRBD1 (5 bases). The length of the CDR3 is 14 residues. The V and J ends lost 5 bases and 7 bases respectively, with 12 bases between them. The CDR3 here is CASSGGRRNSPLHL. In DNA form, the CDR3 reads TGTGCCAGCAGTGGGGGACGGAGGAATTCACCCCTCCACCTT.

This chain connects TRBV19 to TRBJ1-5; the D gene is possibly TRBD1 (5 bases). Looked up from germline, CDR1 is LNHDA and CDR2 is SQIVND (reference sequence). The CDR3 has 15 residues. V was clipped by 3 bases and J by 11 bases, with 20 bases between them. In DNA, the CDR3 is TGTGCCAGTAGTATTGGGAAATATGGGGCCTCAGCCCAGCATTTT. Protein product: CASSIGKYGASAQHF.

CDR3 region: CASSALAGGSYNEQFF. CDR3 nucleotides: TGTGCCAGCAGCGCACTAGCGGGGGGATCCTACAATGAGCAGTTCTTC. The chain recombines TRBV6-4 with TRBJ2-1, with 12 bases matching TRBD2. CDR1 is MRHNA and CDR2 is SNTAGT in the germline V gene. The CDR3 is 16 amino acids. V gave up 6 bases and J gave up 1 base; unmatched junction bases: 4.

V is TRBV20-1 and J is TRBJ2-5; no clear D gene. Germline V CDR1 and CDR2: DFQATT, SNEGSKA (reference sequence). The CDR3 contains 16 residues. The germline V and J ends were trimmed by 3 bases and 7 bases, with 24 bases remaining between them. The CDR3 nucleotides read TGCAGTGCTAGTTACCCCCGGGTGGGGTCGCTGAGGACCCAGTACTTC. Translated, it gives CSASYPRVGSLRTQYF.

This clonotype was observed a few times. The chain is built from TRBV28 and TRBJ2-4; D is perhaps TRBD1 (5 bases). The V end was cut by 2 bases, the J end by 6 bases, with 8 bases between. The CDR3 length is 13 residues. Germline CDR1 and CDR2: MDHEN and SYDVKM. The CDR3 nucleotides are TGTGCCAGCAGTTTACAGGGAAGAAACATTCAGTACTTC. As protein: CASSLQGRNIQYF.

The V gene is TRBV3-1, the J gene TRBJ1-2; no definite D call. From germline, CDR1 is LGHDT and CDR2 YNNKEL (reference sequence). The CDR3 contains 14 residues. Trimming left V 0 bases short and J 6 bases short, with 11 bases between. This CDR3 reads CASSQEPDGDGYTF. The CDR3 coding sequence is TGTGCCAGCAGCCAAGAACCGGACGGGGATGGCTACACCTTC.

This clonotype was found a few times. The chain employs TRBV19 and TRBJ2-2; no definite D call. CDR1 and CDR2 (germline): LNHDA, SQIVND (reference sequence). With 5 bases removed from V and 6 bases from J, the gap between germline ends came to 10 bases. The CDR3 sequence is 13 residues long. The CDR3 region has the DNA TGTGCCAGTAGTCTCAAAATACCCGGGGAGCTGTTTTTT. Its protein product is CASSLKIPGELFF.

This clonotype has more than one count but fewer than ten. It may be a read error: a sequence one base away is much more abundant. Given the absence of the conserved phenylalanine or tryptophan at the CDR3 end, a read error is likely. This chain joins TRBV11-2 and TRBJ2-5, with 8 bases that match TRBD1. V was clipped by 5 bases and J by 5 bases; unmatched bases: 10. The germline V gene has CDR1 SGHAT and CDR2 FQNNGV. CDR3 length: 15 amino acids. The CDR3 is CASSPGDRILETQYC. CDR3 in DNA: TGTGCCAGCAGCCCAGGGGACAGGATTTTGGAGACCCAGTACTGC.

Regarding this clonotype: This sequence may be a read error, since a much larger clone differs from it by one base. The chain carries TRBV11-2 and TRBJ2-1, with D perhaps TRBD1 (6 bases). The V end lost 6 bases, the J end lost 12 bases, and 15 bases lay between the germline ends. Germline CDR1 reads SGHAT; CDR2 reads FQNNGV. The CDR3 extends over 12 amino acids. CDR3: CASRYRAGGQFF. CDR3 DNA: TGTGCCAGCAGATACAGGGCGGGTGGGCAGTTCTTC.

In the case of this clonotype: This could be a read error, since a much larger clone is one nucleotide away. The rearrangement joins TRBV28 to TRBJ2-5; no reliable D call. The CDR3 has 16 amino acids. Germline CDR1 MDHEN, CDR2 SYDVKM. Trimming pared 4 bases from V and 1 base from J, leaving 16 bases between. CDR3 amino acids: CASSSIFADSQETQYF. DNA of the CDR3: TGTGCCAGCAGTTCGATTTTTGCTGACTCCCAAGAGACCCAGTACTTC.

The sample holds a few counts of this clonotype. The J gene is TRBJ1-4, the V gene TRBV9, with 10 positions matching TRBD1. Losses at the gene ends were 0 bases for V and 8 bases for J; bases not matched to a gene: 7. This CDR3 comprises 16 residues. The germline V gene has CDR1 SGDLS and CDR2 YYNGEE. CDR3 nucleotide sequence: TGTGCCAGCAGCGTAGGTTTCAGGACAGGGGGAGAAAAACTGTTTTTT. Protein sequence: CASSVGFRTGGEKLFF.

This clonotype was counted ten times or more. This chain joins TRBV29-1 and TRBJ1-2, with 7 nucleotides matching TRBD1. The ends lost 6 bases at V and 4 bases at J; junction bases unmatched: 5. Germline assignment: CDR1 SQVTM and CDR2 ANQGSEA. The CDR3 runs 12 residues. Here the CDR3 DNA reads TGCAGCGTATTGACAGGGATCTATGGCTACACCTTC. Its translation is CSVLTGIYGYTF.

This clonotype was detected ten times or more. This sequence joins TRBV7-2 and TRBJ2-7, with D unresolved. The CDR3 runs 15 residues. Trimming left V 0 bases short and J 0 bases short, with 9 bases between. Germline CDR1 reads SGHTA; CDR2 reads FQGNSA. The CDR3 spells CASSLARSSSYEQYF. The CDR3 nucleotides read TGTGCCAGCAGCTTAGCGCGTAGCAGCTCCTACGAGCAGTACTTC.

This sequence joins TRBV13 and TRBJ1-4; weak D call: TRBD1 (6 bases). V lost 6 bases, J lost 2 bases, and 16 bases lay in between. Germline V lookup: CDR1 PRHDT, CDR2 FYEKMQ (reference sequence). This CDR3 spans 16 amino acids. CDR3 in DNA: TGTGCCAGCAGTCAAACAGGGTTTTCTACTAATGAAAAACTGTTTTTT. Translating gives CASSQTGFSTNEKLFF.

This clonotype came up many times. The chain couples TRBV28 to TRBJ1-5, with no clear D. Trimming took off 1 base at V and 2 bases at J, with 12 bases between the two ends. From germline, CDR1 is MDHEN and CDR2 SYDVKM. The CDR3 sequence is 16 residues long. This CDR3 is CASSLFTGGGNQPQHF. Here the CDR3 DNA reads TGTGCCAGCAGTTTATTCACGGGTGGTGGCAATCAGCCCCAGCATTTT.

The CDR3 sequence is CSVRTGSSTDTQYF. CDR3 coding DNA: TGCAGCGTCCGGACAGGGTCTAGCACAGATACGCAGTATTTT. The chain links TRBV29-1 to TRBJ2-3; 8 positions agree with TRBD1. Germline V lookup: CDR1 SQVTM, CDR2 ANQGSEA. Losses at the gene ends were 6 bases for V and 0 bases for J; bases not matched to a gene: 5. This CDR3 is built from 14 residues.

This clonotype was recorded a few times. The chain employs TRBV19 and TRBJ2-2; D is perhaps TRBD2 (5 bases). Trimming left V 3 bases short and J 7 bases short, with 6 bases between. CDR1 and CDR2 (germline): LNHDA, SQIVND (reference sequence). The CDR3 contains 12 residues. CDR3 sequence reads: CASSIGIGELFF. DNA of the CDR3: TGTGCCAGTAGTATCGGGATCGGGGAGCTGTTTTTT. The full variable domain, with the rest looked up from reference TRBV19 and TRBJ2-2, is DGGITQSPKYLFRKEGQNVTLSCEQNLNHDAMYWYRQDPGQGLRLIYYSQIVNDFQKGDIAEGYSVSREKKESFPLTVTSAQKNPTAFYLCASSIGIGELFFGEGSRLTVL.

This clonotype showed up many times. This chain's CDR3 is CASSEGRGSYEQYF. Written as DNA, the CDR3 is TGTGCCAGCAGTGAAGGGAGGGGTAGCTACGAGCAGTACTTC. The V call is TRBV6-1, the J call TRBJ2-7; D is possibly TRBD2 (6 bases). With 1 base removed from V and 3 bases from J, the gap between germline ends came to 10 bases. In germline, CDR1 is MNHNS, CDR2 SASEGT. The CDR3 runs 14 residues.

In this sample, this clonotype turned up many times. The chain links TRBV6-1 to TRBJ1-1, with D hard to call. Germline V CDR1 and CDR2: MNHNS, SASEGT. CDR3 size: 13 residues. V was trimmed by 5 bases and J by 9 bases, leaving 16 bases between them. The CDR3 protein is CASSKGRLPKAFF. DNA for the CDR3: TGTGCCAGCAGTAAAGGGAGACTCCCGAAAGCTTTCTTT.

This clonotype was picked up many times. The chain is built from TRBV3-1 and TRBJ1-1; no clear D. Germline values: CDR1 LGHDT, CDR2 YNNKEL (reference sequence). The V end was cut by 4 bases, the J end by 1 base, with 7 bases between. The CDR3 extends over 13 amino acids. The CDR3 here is CASSRSENTEAFF. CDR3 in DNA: TGTGCCAGCAGCCGAAGTGAGAACACTGAAGCTTTCTTT.

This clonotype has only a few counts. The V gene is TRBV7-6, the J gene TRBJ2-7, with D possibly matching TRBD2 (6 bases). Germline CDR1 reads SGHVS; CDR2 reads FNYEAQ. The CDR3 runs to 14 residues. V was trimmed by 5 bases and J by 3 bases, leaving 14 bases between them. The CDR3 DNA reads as TGTGCCAGCAGCCGCTCGGGACTTAGCTACGAGCAGTACTTC. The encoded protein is CASSRSGLSYEQYF.

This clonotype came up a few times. Written as DNA, the CDR3 is TGTGCCAGCAGTCCCCCCTTACAGGGGAGCTACGAGCAGTACTTC. This encodes CASSPPLQGSYEQYF. V and J are TRBV27 and TRBJ2-7, with 7 bases lining up with TRBD1. The trim removed 5 bases at V and 3 bases at J, leaving 10 bases unmatched. The CDR3 covers 15 residues. Looked up from germline, CDR1 is MNHEY and CDR2 is SMNVEV (reference sequence).

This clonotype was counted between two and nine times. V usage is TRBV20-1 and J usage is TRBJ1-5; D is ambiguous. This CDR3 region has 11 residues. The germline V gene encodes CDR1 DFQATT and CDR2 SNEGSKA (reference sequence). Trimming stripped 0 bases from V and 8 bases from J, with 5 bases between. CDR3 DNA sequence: TGCAGTGCTAGAGACCAGGAGCCCCAGCATTTT. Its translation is CSARDQEPQHF.

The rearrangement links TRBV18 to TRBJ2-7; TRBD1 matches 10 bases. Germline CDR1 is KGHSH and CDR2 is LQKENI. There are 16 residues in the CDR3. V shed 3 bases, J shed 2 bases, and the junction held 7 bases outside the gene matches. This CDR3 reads CASSPRDRGLTYEQYF. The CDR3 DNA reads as TGTGCCAGCTCACCGAGGGACAGGGGCCTCACCTACGAGCAGTACTTC.

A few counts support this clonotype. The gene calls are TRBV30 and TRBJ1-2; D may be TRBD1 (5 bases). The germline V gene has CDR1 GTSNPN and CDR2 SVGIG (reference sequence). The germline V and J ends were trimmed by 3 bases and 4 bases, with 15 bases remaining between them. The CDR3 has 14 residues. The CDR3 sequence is CAWRPPGTFYGYTF. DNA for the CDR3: TGTGCCTGGAGGCCCCCCGGGACGTTCTATGGCTACACCTTC.

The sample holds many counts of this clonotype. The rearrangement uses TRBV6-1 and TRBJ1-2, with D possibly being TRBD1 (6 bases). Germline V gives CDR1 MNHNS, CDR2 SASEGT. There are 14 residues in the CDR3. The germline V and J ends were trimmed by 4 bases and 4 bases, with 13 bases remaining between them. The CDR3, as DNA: TGTGCCAGCAGTGTCGACAGGTCTAGCTATGGCTACACCTTC. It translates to CASSVDRSSYGYTF.

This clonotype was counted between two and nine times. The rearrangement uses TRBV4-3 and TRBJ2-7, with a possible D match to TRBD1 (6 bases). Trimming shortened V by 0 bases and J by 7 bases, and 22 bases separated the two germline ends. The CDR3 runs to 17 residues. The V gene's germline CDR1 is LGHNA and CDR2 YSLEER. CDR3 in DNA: TGCGCCAGCAGCCAAGATAACTCGGGGACATCCCCTAAGGAGCAGTACTTC. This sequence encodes CASSQDNSGTSPKEQYF.

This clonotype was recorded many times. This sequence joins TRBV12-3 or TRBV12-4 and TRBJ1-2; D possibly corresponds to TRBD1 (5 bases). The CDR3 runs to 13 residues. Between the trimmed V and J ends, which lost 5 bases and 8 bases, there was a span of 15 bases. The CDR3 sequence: CASSRTGGGGYTF. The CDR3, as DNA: TGTGCCAGCAGTCGCACGGGGGGAGGAGGCTACACCTTC.

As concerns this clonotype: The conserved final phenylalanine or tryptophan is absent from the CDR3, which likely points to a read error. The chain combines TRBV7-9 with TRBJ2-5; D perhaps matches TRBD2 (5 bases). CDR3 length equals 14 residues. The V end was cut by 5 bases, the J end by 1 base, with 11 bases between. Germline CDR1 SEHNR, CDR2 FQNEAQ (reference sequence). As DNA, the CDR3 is TGTGCCAGCAGCCCGGGGTCTACCCAAGAGACCCAGTACTCC. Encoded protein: CASSPGSTQETQYS.

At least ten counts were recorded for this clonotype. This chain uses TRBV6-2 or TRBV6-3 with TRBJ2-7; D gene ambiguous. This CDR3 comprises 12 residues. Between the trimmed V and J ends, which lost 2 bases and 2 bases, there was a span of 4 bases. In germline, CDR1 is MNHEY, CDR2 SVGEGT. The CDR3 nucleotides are TGTGCCAGCAGTTACCCGACCTACGAGCAGTACTTC. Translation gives CASSYPTYEQYF.

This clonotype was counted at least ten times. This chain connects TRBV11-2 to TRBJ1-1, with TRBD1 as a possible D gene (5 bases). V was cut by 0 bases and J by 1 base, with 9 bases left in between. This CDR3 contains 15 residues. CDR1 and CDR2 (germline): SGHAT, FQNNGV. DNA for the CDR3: TGTGCCAGCAGCTTAGATTCCAGGGAGAACACTGAAGCTTTCTTT. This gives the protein CASSLDSRENTEAFF. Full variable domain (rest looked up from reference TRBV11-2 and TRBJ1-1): EAGVAQSPRYKIIEKRQSVAFWCNPISGHATLYWYQQILGQGPKLLIQFQNNGVVDDSQLPKDRFSAERLKGVDSTLKIQPAKLEDSAVYLCASSLDSRENTEAFFGQGTRLTVV.

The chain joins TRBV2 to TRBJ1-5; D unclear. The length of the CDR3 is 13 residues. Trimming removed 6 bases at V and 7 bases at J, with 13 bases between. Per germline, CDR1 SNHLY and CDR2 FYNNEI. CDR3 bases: TGTGCCAGCAGCCCCTCAGAGAGGCAGCCCCAGCATTTT. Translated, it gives CASSPSERQPQHF.